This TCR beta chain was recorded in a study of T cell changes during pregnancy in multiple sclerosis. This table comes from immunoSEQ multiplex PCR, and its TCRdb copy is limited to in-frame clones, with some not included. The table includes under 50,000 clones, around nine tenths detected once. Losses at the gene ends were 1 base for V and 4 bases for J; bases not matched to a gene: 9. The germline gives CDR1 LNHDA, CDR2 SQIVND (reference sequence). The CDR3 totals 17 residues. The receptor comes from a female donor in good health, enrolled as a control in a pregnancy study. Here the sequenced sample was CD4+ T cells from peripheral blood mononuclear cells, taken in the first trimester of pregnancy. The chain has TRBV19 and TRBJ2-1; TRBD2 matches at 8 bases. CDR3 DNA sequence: TGTGCCAGTAGTATAGGGTGGCAGCGGGGGCCTTACAATGAGCAGTTCTTC. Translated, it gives CASSIGWQRGPYNEQFF.